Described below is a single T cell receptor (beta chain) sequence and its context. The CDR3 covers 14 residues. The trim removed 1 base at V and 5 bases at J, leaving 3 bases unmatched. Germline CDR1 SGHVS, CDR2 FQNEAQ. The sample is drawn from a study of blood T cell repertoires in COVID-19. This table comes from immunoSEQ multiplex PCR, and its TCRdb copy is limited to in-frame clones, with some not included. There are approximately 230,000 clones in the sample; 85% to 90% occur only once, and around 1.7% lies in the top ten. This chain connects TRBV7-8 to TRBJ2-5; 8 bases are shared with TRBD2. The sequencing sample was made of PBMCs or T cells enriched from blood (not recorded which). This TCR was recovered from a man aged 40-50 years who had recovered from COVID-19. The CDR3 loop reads CASSLGLAMETQYF. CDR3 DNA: TGTGCCAGCAGCTTAGGACTAGCGATGGAGACCCAGTACTTC.